This TCR beta chain was documented in a study of shared clonotypes between healthy human individuals. Profiling relied on immunoSEQ multiplex PCR, and the TCRdb table lists in-frame clones only, not all of them. There are over 100,000 clones in the sample; roughly 70% occur only once, and 24% lies in the top ten. J was trimmed by 0 bases and V by 3 bases; bases with no gene match: 15. Germline values: CDR1 SGDLS, CDR2 YYNGEE. The CDR3 covers 18 residues. The rearrangement uses TRBV9 and TRBJ2-7, with TRBD2 identical over 7 bases. Material for sequencing was memory CD8+ T cells sorted from blood. Subset reported: CD45RO+ cells pooled with CCR7-negative TemRA cells. The source is a woman aged 25 to 39 in good health. CDR3 amino acids: CASSGEATGLADSYEQYF. The CDR3 nucleotides read TGTGCCAGCAGCGGAGAGGCCACGGGGCTAGCGGACTCCTACGAGCAGTACTTC.